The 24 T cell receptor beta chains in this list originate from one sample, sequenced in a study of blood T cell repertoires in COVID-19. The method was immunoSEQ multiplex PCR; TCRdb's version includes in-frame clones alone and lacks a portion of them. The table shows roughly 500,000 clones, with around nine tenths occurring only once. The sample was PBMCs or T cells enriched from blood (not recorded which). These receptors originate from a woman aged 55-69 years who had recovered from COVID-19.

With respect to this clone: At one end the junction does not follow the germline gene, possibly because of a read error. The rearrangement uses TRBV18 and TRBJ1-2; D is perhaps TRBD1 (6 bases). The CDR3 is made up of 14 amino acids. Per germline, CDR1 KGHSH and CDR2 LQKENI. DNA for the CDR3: TGTGCCAGCCCACCCCCCGGGGGGCGAGATGGCTACACCTTC. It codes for CASPPPGGRDGYTF.

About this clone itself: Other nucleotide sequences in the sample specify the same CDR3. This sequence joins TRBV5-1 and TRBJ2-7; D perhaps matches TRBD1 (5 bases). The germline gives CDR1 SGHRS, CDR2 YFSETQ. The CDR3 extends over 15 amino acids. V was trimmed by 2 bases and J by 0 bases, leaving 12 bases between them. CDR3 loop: CASSLGQGYSYEQYF. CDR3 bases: TGCGCCAGCAGCTTAGGACAAGGGTACTCCTACGAGCAGTACTTC.

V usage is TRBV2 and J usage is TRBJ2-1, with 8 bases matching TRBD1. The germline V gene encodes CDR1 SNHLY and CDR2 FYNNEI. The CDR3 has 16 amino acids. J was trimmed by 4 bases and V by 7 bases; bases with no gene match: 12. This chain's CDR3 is CASTGRTGSLYNEQFF. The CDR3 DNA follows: TGTGCCAGCACGGGACGGACAGGGAGCCTATACAATGAGCAGTTCTTC.

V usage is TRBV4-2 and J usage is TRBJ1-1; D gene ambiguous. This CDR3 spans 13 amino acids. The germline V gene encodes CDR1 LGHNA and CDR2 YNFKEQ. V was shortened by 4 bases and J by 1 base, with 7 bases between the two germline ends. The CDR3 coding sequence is TGTGCCAGCAGCCTTCCAGGGAACACTGAAGCTTTCTTT. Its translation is CASSLPGNTEAFF.

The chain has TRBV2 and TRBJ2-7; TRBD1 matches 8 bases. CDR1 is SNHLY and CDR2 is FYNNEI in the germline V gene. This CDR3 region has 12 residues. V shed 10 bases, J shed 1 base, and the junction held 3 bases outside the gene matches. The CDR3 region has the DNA TGTGCCATACGACAGGGGTCCTACGAGCAGTACTTC. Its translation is CAIRQGSYEQYF.

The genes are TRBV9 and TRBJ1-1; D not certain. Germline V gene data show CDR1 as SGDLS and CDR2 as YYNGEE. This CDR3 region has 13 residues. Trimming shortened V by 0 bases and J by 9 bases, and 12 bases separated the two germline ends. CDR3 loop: CASSVAGREKAFF. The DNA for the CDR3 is TGTGCCAGCAGCGTAGCCGGGAGGGAAAAAGCTTTCTTT.

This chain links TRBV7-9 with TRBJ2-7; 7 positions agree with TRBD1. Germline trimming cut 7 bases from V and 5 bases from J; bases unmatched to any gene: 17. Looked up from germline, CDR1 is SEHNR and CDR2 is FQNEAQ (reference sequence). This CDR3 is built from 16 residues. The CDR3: CASIKEGAGRVDEQYF. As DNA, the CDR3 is TGTGCCAGCATCAAAGAGGGGGCAGGGAGAGTAGACGAGCAGTACTTC.

The CDR3 loop reads CATKERGVLAGELFF. CDR3 sequence (DNA): TGTGCCACCAAGGAGCGGGGGGTCCTGGCCGGGGAGCTGTTTTTT. The chain links TRBV2 to TRBJ2-2; 9 positions agree with TRBD2. The V gene end was trimmed by 10 bases and the J gene end by 6 bases; junction bases not matched to a gene: 12. CDR1 is SNHLY and CDR2 is FYNNEI in the germline V gene. The CDR3 loop spans 15 amino acids. Combining the CDR3 with reference TRBV2 and TRBJ2-2 gives the whole variable domain EPEVTQTPSHQVTQMGQEVILRCVPISNHLYFYWYRQILGQKVEFLVSFYNNEISEKSEIFDDQFSVERPDGSNFTLKIRSTKLEDSAMYFCATKERGVLAGELFFGEGSRLTVL.

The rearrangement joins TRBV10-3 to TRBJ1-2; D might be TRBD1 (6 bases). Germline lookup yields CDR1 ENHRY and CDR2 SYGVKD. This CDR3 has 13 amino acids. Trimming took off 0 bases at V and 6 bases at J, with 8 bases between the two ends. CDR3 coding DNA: TGTGCCATCAGTGAGTCGACAGGCAATGGCTACACCTTC. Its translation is CAISESTGNGYTF.

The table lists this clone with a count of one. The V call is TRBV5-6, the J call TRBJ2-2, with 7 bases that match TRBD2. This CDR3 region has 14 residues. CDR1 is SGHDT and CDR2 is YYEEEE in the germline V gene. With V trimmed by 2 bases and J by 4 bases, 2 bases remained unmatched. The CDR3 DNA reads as TGTGCCAGCAGCTTTTGGGGGGGCACCGGGGAGCTGTTTTTT. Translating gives CASSFWGGTGELFF. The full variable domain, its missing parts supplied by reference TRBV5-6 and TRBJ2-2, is DAGVTQSPTHLIKTRGQQVTLRCSPKSGHDTVSWYQQALGQGPQFIFQYYEEEERQRGNFPDRFSGHQFPNYSSELNVNALLLGDSALYLCASSFWGGTGELFFGEGSRLTVL.

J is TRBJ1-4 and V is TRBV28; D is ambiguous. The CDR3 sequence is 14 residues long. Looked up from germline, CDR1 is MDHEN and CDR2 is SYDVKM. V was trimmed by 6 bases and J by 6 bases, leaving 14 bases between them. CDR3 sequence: CASSASGFYEKLFF. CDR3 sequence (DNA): TGTGCCAGCAGCGCTTCGGGGTTTTATGAAAAACTGTTTTTT. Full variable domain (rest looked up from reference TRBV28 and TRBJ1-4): DVKVTQSSRYLVKRTGEKVFLECVQDMDHENMFWYRQDPGLGLRLIYFSYDVKMKEKGDIPEGYSVSREKKERFSLILESASTNQTSMYLCASSASGFYEKLFFGSGTQLSVL.

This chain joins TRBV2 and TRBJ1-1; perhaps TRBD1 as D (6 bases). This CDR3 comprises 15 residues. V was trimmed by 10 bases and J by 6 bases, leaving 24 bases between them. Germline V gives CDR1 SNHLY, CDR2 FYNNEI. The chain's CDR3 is CAIKGGFRGTAEAFF. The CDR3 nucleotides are TGTGCCATCAAGGGGGGGTTCAGGGGAACAGCTGAAGCTTTCTTT.

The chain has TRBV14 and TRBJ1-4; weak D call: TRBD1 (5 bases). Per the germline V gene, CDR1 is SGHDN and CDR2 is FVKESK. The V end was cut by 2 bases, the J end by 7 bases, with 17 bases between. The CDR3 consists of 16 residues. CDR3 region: CASSQTIRSQVEKLFF. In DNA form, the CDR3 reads TGTGCCAGCAGCCAAACGATCCGGTCACAGGTTGAAAAACTGTTTTTT.

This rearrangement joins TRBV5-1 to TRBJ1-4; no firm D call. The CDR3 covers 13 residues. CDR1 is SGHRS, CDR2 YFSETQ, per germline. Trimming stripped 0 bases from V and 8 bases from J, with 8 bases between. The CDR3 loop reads CASSLGVGEKLFF. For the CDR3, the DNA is TGCGCCAGCAGCTTGGGCGTCGGGGAAAAACTGTTTTTT.

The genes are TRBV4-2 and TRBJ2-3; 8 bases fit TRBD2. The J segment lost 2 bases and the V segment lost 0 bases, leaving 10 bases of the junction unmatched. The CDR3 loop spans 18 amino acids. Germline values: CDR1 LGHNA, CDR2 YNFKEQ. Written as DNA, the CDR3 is TGTGCCAGCAGCCAAGATCCCAGCGGGGGCGGGGTCACAGATACGCAGTATTTT. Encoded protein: CASSQDPSGGGVTDTQYF.

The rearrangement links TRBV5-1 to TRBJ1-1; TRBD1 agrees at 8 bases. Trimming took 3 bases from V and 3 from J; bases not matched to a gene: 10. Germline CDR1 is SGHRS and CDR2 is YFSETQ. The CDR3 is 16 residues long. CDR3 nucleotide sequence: TGCGCCAGCAGCTGGGGGGGACAGGTCCGGGACACTGAAGCTTTCTTT. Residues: CASSWGGQVRDTEAFF. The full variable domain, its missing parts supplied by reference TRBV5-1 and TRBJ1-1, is KAGVTQTPRYLIKTRGQQVTLSCSPISGHRSVSWYQQTPGQGLQFLFEYFSETQRNKGNFPGRFSGRQFSNSRSEMNVSTLELGDSALYLCASSWGGQVRDTEAFFGQGTRLTVV.

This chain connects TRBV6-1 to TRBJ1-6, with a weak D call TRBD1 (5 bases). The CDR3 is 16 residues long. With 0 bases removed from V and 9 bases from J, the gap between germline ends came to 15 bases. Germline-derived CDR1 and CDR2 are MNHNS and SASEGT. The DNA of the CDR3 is TGTGCCAGCAGTGAAGCAAGGTGGGGCAGTGGTTCACCCCTCCACTTT. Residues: CASSEARWGSGSPLHF.

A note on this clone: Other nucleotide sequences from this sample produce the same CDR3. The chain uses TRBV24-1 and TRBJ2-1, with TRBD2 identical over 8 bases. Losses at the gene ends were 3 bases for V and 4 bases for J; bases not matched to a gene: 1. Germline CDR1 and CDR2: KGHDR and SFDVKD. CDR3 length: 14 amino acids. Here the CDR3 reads CATSDPGGYNEQFF. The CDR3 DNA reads TGTGCCACCAGTGATCCGGGGGGGTACAATGAGCAGTTCTTC.

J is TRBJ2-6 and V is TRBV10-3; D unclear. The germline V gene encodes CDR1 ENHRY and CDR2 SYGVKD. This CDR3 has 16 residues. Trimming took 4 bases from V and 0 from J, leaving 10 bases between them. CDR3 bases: TGTGCCATCAGTGCAGATAATCCCTCTGGGGCCAACGTCCTGACTTTC. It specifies CAISADNPSGANVLTF.

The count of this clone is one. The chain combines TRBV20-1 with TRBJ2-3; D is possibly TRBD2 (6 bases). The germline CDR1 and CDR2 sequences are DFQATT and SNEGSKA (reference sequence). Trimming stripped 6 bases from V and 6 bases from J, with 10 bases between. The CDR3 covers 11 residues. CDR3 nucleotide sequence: TGCAGTGCCAGTCGGGGGGATACGCAGTATTTT. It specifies CSASRGDTQYF.

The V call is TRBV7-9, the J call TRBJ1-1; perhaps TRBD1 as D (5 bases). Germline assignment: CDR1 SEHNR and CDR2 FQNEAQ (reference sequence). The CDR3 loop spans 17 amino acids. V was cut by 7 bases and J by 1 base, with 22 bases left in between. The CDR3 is CASTTLGQVNSNTEAFF. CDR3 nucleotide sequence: TGTGCCAGCACCACCCTGGGGCAGGTAAATTCGAACACTGAAGCTTTCTTT.

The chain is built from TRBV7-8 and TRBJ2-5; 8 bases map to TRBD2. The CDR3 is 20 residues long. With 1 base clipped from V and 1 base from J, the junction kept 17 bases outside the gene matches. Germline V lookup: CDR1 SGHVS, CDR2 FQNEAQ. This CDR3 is CASSLGGSSGRLRAQETQYF. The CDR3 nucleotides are TGTGCCAGCAGCTTAGGGGGGTCTAGCGGGCGACTGCGGGCCCAAGAGACCCAGTACTTC.

DNA for the CDR3: TGTGCCAGCAGCGCCGGGGGGACAGGGGGCGGCGGCACCGGGGAGCTGTTTTTT. This translates into CASSAGGTGGGGTGELFF. J is TRBJ2-2 and V is TRBV21-1; the table's D call, TRBD1, has no DNA check behind it. TRBV21-1 is noted as a pseudogene. CDR3 size: 18 residues.

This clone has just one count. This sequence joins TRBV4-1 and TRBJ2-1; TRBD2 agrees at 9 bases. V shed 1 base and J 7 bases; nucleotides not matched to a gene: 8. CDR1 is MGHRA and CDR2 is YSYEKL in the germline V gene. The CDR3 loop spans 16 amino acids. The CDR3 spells CASSQGVAGGLNEQFF. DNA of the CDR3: TGCGCCAGCAGCCAAGGCGTCGCGGGGGGGCTTAATGAGCAGTTCTTC.